The sequence of this T cell receptor beta chain was determined in a study of shared T cell receptors in the human thymus. Profiling relied on immunoSEQ multiplex PCR, and the TCRdb table lists in-frame clones only, not all of them. The sample consists of hundreds of thousands of clones, more than 70% of them appearing once. With 6 bases clipped from V and 2 bases from J, the junction kept 7 bases outside the gene matches. The CDR3 extends over 15 amino acids. CDR1 is MNHNS, CDR2 SASEGT, per germline. The sample also formed part of further work on human thymus T cells. From that study: Those donating were healthy Finnish infants in corrective surgery for congenital heart defects. The thymus tissue came from resections taken during corrective heart surgery. Blood and thymic repertoires both appeared biased in V and J gene usage. Unrelated individuals had highly overlapping thymic repertoires, as reported in related research.

This TCR was sampled from a boy under two years old with a congenital heart defect. The V gene is TRBV6-1, the J gene TRBJ1-3; TRBD1 aligns across 7 bases. The sequencing sample was made of thymocytes. The DNA for the CDR3 is TGTGCCAGCAGGGCTAGGGGGCCCCCTGGAAACACCATATATTTT. It codes for CASRARGPPGNTIYF.